This T cell receptor (beta chain) was sequenced during a study of shared clonotypes between healthy human individuals. Study-wide context: Serving as donors were two women and a few men, whose ages spanned 18 to 49.

The data were produced by immunoSEQ multiplex PCR, yet TCRdb's version contains in-frame clones alone and is incomplete. Among 650,000 to 800,000 clones listed, about two thirds were seen once. The germline CDR1 and CDR2 sequences are SGHAT and FQNNGV. The CDR3 sequence is 19 residues long. The V gene end was trimmed by 3 bases and the J gene end by 1 base; junction bases not matched to a gene: 10. Into CD45RA+ naive and CD45RA-negative memory subsets, the CD4+ cells were split. The gene calls are TRBV11-2 and TRBJ2-4; 12 nucleotides agree with TRBD1. This receptor was identified in a woman in her twenties or thirties in good health. Sequenced sample: memory CD4+ T cells sorted from blood. This sample's subset: CD45RA-negative fraction. CDR3 amino acids: CASSFRAGQGALAKNIQYF. As DNA, the CDR3 is TGTGCCAGCAGCTTTCGAGCGGGACAGGGGGCGTTGGCCAAAAACATTCAGTACTTC.